This TCR beta chain was found in a study of molecular identifiers for immune sequencing clone quantification (dated by TCRdb to the late 2010s). General notes on the study: For a replicate experiment, the RNA from either approximately 20,000 or 100,000 naive CD8 T cells was divided into five aliquots, and four of those aliquots went on to sequencing. This methods study benchmarked molecular-identifier clustering-based TCR repertoire sequencing (MIDCIRS) and TCR RNA copy counting, using CD8 T cells to do so.

The library was obtained by PCR. TCRdb records NextSeq 500 as the sequencer. Bulk TCR libraries were made following a previously described method, with the TCR primers given in Table S5. Total RNA was purified with the Qiagen AllPrep DNA/RNA kit. Before analysis, reads from multiple sequencing runs of the same library were pooled. The authors' pipeline ran thus. Only reads with exact TCR constant sequence were kept, trimmed to 150 nt, and grouped by their 12-nt molecular barcodes. Reads in each barcode group were sub-clustered using a 15% Levenshtein threshold, and a quality-weighted consensus sequence was built for each RNA molecule. Non-functional sequences were excluded, and lower-count sequences lying one edit away from another sequence were also excluded. Based on fitting two negative binomial distributions, any barcode sub-cluster with under 20% of the maximum read count was discarded. TCRdb itself trimmed the public reads at Q25 with fastp, ran MiXCR and retained productive beta chains. Rows with a matching CDR3 protein are joined into one entry that keeps the most common DNA and genes. Clone size and V and J calls follow TCRdb, not the original study. Present in this sample are some 97,000 distinct CDR3 sequences, 24% of which were seen just once. The ten largest clones take up about 0.99% of the sample.

The investigation overall reported the following: Highly expanded clone sizes could be underestimated if identical TCR molecules share a barcode. Spiked-in Jurkat TCR RNA equivalent to a single cell was reported to be detectable even among one million naive CD8 T cells. The naive libraries included spiked-in Jurkat TCR RNA (roughly 9 copies' worth), and this RNA is not part of the donor repertoire. In CMV-specific effector cells, clones with more than 20 RNA copies contained over 97% of molecules, whereas in naive cells such clones contained under 1% of molecules. Without barcode sub-clustering, chimeric consensus sequences inflated TCR diversity; chimeras reached as high as 47%. Modeling gave 3 to 3.5 recovered TCR RNA copies per cell versus 8 to 10 by digital PCR, implying about 30% capture efficiency.

Libraries of naive CD8 T cells were built from about 20,000 to 1,000,000 sorted cells, with 10%, 30% or 50% of the purified RNA used. Naive CD8 T cells were FACS-sorted as CD8+CD4-CCR7+CD45RA+ on a BD FACSAria II into RLT Plus buffer. To test detection sensitivity, Jurkat RNA equivalent to ten TCR copies was spiked into samples of about 17,000-1,100,000 naive CD8 T cells. Enrichment of CD8 T cells was done with RosetteSep CD8+ T Cell Enrichment Cocktail plus Ficoll-Paque, and ACK red cell lysis came afterward. V drops 6 bases and J drops 1 base, leaving 27 bases in between. Its CDR3 holds 19 amino acids, cysteine through phenylalanine. CDR3 DNA only is kept here, 57 bases in frame from base 1. The germline V gene gives CDR1 as MDHEN and CDR2 as SYDVKM. This clonotype occurred many times. Its specific antigen is unknown. No base quality information exists; no much larger clone differs at one position.

The source of this sequence is a human donor in good health. Some libraries in this study had Jurkat cell RNA spiked in. Here the chain combines TRBV28 and TRBJ1-1; matching of 5 bases hints at TRBD1 as the D gene. Sequenced input: naive CD8+ T cells from blood, with Jurkat cell RNA spiked in. This specimen's cell subset or site label, interpreted: FACS-sorted CD8+CD4-CCR7+CD45RA+ naive T cells. CDR3 loop: CASSPRHGQGPVWNTEAFF. The nucleotide sequence is TGTGCCAGCAGCCCTCGGCATGGGCAGGGTCCGGTGTGGAACACTGAAGCTTTCTTT.